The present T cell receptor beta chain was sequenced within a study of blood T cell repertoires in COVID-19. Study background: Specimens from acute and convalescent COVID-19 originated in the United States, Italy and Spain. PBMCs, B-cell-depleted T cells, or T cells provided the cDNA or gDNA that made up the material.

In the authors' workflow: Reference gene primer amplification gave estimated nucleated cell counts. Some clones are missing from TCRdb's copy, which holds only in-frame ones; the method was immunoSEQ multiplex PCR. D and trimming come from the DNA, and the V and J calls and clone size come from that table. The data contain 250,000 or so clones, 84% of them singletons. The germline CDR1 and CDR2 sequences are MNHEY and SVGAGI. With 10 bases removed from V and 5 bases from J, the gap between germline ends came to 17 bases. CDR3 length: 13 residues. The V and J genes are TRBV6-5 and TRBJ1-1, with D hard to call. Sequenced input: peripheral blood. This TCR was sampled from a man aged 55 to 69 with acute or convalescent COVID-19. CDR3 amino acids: CATSAIIATEAFF. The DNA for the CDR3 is TGTGCCACGTCAGCCATCATAGCTACTGAAGCTTTCTTT.